The subject of this entry is one T cell receptor (beta chain). Its cognate antigen is unknown. This entry comes from a study of OX40 agonist ivuxolimab in advanced cancers. Study-wide background: The drug used for patients, ivuxolimab, was an agonistic anti-OX40 (CD134) antibody.

Sequencing was performed with immunoSEQ multiplex PCR; in TCRdb, only in-frame clones are kept and a portion is missing. In the table there are tens of thousands of clones, 84% of which are singletons. The study's findings and limits: Circulating CD4+ and CD8+ T cells showed clonal expansion by week 6 at 0.1 to 3.0 mg/kg.

This TCR was recovered from an adult with an advanced solid tumor such as melanoma, head and neck, liver or kidney cancer. The source material was CD4+ or CD8+ T cells sorted from blood, sampled in a trial of the OX40 agonist ivuxolimab.

The CDR3 region has the DNA TGTGCCAGCAGTAAAGGTACAGTGAGATACGAGCAGTACTTC. Residues: CASSKGTVRYEQYF. The chain is built from TRBV6-6 and TRBJ2-5; D remains unclear. The J call may be wrong; the DNA end is better matched by TRBJ2-7. Germline CDR1 MNHNY, CDR2 SVGAGI (reference sequence). The CDR3 spans 14 residues.